This TCR beta chain was documented in a study of CD8+CD57+ T cells in acquired aplastic anemia. At the level of the study: There were roughly 10 million reads, on average, for CD4+ cells from healthy donors.

It was genomic DNA that served as the template for profiling TCR beta VDJ and CDR3. TCRdb re-called the reads with MiXCR, one entry per CDR3 protein. Of some 48,000 distinct CDR3 sequences detected, about three quarters appear once; the ten largest clones hold around 31%. Germline V gene lookup returns CDR1 KGHDR and CDR2 SFDVKD. Losses at the gene ends were 2 bases for V and 8 bases for J; bases not matched to a gene: 7. This CDR3 has 15 amino acids. Concerning this clonotype itself: Its antigen is currently unknown.

Study conclusions and caveats: Approximately 27 CD8+ CDR3 sequences occurred in both the patients and the controls.

Sequenced material: sorted CD4+, CD8+, or CD8+CD57+ T cells (not recorded which) from PBMCs. This clonotype originated in a human donor in good health, serving as a control. The chain joins TRBV24-1 to TRBJ2-3, with 9 bases that match TRBD1. This chain's CDR3 is CATSDSSDRGPTQYF. The CDR3 bases are TGTGCCACCAGTGATTCGTCGGACAGGGGTCCTACGCAGTATTTT.